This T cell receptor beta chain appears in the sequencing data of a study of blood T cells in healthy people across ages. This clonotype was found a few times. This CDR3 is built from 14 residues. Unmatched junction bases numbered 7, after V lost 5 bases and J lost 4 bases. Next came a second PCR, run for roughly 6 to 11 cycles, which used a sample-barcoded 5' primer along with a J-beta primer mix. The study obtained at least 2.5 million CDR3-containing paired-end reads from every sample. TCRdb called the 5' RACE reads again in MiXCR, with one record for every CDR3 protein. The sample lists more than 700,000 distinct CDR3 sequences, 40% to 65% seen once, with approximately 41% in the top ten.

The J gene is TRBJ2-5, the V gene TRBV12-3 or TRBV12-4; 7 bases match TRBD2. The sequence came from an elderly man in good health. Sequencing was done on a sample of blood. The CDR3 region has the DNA TGTGCCAGCAGTACCGCGGGGGTGGGAGAGACCCAGTACTTC. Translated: CASSTAGVGETQYF.